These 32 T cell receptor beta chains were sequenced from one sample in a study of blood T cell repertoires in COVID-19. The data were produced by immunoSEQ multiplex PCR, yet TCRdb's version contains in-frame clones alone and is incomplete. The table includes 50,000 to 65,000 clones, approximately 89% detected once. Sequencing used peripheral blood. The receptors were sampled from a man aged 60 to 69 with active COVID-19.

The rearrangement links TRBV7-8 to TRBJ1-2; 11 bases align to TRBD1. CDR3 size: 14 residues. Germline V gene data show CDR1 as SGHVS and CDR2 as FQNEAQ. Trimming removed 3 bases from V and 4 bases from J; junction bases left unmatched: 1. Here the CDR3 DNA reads TGTGCCAGCAGCTTCGGACAGGGGGCCTATGGCTACACCTTC. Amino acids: CASSFGQGAYGYTF. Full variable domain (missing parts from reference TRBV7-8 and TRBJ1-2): GAGVSQSPRYKVAKRGQDVALRCDPISGHVSLFWYQQALGQGPEFLTYFQNEAQLDKSGLPSDRFFAERPEGSVSTLKIQRTQQEDSAVYLCASSFGQGAYGYTFGSGTRLTVV.

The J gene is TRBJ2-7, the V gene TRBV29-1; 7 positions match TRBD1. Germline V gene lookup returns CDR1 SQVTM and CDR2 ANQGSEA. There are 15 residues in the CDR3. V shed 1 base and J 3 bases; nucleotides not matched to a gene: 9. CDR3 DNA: TGCAGCGTTGAAGGTTCGGACAGGACGAGCTACGAGCAGTACTTC. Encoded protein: CSVEGSDRTSYEQYF.

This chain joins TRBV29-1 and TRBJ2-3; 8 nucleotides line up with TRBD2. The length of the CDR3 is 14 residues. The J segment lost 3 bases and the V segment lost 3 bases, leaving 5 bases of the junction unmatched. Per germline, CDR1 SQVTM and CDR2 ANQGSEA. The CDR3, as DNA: TGCAGCGTTGATGGAGCGGGAGCTACAGATACGCAGTATTTT. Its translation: CSVDGAGATDTQYF.

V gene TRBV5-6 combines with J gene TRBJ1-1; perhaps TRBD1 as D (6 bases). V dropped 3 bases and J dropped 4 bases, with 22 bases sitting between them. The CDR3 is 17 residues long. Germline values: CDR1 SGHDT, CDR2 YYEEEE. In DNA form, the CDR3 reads TGTGCCAGCAGCTGGAGGACAGTGGCAGAACTAGGCACTGAAGCTTTCTTT. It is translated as CASSWRTVAELGTEAFF.

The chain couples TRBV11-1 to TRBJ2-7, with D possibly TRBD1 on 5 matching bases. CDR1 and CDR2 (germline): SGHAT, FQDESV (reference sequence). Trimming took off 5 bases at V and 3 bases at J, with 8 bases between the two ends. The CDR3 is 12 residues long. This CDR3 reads CASSNRIYEQYF. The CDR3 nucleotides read TGTGCCAGCAGCAACAGGATCTACGAGCAGTACTTC.

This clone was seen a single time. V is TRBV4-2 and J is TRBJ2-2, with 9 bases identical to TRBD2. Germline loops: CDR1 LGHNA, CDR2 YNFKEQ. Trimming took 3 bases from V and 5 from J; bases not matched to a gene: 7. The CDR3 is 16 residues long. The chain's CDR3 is CASSQMSGRRTGELFF. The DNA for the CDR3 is TGTGCCAGCAGCCAGATGAGCGGGAGGCGAACCGGGGAGCTGTTTTTT.

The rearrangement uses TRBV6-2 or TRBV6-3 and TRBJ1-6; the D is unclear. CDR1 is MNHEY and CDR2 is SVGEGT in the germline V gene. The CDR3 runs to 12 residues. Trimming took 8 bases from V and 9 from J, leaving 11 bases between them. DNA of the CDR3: TGTGCCAGCGGCCGCCCCGGTTCACCCCTCCACTTT. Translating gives CASGRPGSPLHF.

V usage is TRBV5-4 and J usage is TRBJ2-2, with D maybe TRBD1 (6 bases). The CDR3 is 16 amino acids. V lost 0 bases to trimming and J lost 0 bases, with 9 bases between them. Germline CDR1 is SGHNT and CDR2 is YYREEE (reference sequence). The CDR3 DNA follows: TGTGCCAGCAGCTTGGGAGACAGGCCGAACACCGGGGAGCTGTTTTTT. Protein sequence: CASSLGDRPNTGELFF.

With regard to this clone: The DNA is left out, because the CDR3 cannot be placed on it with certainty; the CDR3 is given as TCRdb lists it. The CDR3 sequence: CASNNRDRVWVAGGISYNEQFF. The genes are TRBV21-1 and TRBJ2-1; the table's D gene call, TRBD2, was not cross checked with the DNA. TRBV21-1 constitutes a pseudogene. The CDR3 region is 22 residues in length, termini included.

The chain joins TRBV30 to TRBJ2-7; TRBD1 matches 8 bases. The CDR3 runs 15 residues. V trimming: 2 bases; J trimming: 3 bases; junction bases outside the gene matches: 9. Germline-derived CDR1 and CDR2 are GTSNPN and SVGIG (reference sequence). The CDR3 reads CAWSHYDRGNYEQYF. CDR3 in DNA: TGTGCCTGGAGTCACTACGACAGGGGAAACTACGAGCAGTACTTC.

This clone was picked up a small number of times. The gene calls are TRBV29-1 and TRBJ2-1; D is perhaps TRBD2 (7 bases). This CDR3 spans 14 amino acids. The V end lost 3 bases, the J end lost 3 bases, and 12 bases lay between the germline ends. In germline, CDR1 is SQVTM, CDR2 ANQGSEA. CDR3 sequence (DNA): TGCAGCGTTGAGGGGGGGGCGGTCTACAATGAGCAGTTCTTC. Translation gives CSVEGGAVYNEQFF.

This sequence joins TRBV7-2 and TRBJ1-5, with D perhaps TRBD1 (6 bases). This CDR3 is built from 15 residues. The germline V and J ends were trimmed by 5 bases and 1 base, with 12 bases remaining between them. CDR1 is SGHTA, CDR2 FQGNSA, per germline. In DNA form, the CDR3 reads TGTGCCAGCAGCCCCGAGGGGGGGAGCAATCAGCCCCAGCATTTT. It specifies CASSPEGGSNQPQHF. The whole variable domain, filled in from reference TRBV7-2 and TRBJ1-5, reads GAGVSQSPSNKVTEKGKDVELRCDPISGHTALYWYRQSLGQGLEFLIYFQGNSAPDKSGLPSDRFSAERTGGSVSTLTIQRTQQEDSAVYLCASSPEGGSNQPQHFGDGTRLSIL.

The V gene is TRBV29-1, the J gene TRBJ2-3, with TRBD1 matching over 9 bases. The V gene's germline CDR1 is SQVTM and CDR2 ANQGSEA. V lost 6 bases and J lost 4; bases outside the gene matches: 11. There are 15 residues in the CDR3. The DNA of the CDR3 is TGCAGCGTAGACAGTGAGACAGGGGGATCAGATACGCAGTATTTT. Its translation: CSVDSETGGSDTQYF.

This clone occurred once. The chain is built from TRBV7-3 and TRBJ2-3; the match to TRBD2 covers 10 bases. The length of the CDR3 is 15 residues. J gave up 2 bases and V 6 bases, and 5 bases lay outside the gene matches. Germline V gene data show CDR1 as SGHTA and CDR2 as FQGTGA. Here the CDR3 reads CASSPGTSDTDTQYF. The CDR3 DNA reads TGTGCCAGCAGTCCCGGGACTAGCGACACAGATACGCAGTATTTT.

The CDR3 DNA follows: TGCAGTGCAGCAACAGGGGTTGGGCAGTACTTC. Protein sequence: CSAATGVGQYF. The V call is TRBV20-1, the J call TRBJ2-7, with 7 nucleotides matching TRBD1. The CDR3 runs 11 residues. V was pared by 6 bases and J by 9 bases, with 8 bases of the junction left unmatched. Per germline, CDR1 DFQATT and CDR2 SNEGSKA (reference sequence).

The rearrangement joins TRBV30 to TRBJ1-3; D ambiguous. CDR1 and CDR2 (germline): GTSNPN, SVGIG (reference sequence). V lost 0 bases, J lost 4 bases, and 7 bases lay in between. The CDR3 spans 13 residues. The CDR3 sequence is CAWSVTGGNTIYF. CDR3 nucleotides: TGTGCCTGGAGTGTAACCGGGGGAAACACCATATATTTT.

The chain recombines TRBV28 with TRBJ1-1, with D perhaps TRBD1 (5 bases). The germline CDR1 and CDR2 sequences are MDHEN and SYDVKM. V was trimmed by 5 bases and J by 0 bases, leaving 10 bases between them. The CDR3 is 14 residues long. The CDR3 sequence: CASSPTEMNTEAFF. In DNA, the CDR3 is TGTGCCAGCAGTCCGACAGAGATGAACACTGAAGCTTTCTTT.

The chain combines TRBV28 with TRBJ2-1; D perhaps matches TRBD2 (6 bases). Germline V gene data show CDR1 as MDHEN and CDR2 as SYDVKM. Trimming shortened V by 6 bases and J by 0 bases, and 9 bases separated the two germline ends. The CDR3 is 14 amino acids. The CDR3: CASRKGLSYNEQFF. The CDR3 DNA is TGTGCCAGCAGAAAGGGACTCTCCTACAATGAGCAGTTCTTC.

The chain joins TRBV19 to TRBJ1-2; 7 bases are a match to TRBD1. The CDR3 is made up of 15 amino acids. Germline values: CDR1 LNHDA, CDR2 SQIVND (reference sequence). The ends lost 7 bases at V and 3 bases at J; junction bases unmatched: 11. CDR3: CASIKTGDLDYGYTF. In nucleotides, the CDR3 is TGTGCCAGTATTAAAACAGGGGACCTGGACTATGGCTACACCTTC.

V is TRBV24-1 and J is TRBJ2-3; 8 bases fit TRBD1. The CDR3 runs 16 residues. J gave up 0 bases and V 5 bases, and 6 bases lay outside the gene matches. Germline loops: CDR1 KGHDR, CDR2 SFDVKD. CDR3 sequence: CATSGWTGPSTDTQYF. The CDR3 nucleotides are TGTGCCACCAGTGGATGGACAGGGCCCAGCACAGATACGCAGTATTTT.

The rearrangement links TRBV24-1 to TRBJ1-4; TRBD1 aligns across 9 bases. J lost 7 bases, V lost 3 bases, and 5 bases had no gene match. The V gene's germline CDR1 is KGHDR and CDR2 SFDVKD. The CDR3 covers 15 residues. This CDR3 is CATSDPGQGTEKLFF. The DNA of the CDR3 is TGTGCCACCAGTGATCCGGGACAGGGAACTGAAAAACTGTTTTTT.

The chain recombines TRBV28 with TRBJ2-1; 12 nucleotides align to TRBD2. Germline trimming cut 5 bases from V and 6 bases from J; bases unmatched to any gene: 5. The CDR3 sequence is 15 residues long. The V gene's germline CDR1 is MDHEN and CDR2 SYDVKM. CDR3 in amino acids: CASSPPLAGGNEQFF. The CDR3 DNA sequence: TGTGCCAGCAGTCCACCACTAGCGGGAGGCAATGAGCAGTTCTTC.

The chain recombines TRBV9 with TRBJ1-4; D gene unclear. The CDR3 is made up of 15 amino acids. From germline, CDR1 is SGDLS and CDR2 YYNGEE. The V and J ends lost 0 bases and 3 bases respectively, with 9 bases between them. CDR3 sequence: CASSVGAASNEKLFF. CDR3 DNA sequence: TGTGCCAGCAGCGTAGGGGCAGCTTCTAATGAAAAACTGTTTTTT.

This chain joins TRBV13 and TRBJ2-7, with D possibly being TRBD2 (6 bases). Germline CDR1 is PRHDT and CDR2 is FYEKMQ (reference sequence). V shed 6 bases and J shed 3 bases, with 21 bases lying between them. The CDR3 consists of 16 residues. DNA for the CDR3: TGTGCCAGCAGACGGGGACCTGGGGGGAGGTTCTACGAGCAGTACTTC. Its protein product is CASRRGPGGRFYEQYF.

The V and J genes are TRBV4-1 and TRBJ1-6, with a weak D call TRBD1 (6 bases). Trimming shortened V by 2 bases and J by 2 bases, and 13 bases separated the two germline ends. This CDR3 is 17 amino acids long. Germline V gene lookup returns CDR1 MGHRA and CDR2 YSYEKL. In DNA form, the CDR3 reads TGCGCCAGCAGCCAATTTCCCGACAGGCCCTATAATTCACCCCTCCACTTT. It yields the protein CASSQFPDRPYNSPLHF.

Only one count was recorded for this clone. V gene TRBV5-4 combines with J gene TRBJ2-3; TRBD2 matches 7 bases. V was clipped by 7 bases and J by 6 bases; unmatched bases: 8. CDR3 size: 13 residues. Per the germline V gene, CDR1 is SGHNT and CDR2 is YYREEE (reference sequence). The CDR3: CASQASRGDTQYF. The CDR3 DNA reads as TGTGCCAGCCAGGCCTCGCGGGGGGATACGCAGTATTTT.

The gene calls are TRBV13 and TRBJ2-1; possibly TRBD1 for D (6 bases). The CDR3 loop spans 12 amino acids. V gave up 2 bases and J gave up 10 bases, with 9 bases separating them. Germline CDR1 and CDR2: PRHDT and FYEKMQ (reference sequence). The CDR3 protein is CASSLRGLEQFF. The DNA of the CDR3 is TGTGCCAGCAGCTTAAGGGGGTTAGAGCAGTTCTTC.

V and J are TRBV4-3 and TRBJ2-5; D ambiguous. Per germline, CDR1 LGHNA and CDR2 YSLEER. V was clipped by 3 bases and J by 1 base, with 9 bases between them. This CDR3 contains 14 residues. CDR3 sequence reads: CASSQGLAQETQYF. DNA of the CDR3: TGCGCCAGCAGCCAGGGCCTGGCCCAAGAGACCCAGTACTTC.

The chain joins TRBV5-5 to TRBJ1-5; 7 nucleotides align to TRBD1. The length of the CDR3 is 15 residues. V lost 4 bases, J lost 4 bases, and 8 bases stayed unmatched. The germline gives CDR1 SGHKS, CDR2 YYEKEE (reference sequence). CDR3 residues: CASSPSRGSNQPQHF. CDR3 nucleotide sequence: TGTGCCAGCAGCCCGAGCAGGGGGTCGAATCAGCCCCAGCATTTT.

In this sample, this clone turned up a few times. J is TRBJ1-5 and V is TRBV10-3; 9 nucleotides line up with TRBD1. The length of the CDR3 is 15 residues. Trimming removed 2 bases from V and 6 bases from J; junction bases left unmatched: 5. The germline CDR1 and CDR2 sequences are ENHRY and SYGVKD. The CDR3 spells CAISETGGLGQPQHF. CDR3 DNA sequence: TGTGCCATCAGTGAGACAGGGGGCCTGGGTCAGCCCCAGCATTTT.

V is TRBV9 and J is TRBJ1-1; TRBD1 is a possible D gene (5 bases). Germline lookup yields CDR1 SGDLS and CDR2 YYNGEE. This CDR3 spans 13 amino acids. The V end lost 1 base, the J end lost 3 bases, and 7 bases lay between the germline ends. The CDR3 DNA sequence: TGTGCCAGCAGCGTACAGGGTTACACTGAAGCTTTCTTT. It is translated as CASSVQGYTEAFF.

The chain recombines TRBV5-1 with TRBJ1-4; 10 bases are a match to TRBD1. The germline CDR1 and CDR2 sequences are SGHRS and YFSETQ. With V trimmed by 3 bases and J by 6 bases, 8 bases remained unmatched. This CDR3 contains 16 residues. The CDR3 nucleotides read TGCGCCAGCAGCTCCCCGCCCGGGACAGGGGATGAAAAACTGTTTTTT. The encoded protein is CASSSPPGTGDEKLFF.